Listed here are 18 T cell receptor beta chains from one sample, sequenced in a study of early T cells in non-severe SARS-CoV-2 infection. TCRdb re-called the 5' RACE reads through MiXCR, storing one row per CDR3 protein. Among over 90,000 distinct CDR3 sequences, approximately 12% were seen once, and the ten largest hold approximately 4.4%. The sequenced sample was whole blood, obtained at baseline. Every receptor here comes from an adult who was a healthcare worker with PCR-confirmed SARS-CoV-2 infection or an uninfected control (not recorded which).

DNA for the CDR3: TGTGCCAGCAGCTTAGGCCTAGCGGGAGGCCACGAGCAGTACTTC. It specifies CASSLGLAGGHEQYF. The chain joins TRBV7-9 to TRBJ2-7, with 11 bases matching TRBD2. The CDR3 is made up of 15 amino acids. V dropped 1 base and J dropped 5; count of bases not matched to a gene: 4. CDR1 and CDR2 from the germline V gene are SEHNR and FQNEAQ (reference sequence).

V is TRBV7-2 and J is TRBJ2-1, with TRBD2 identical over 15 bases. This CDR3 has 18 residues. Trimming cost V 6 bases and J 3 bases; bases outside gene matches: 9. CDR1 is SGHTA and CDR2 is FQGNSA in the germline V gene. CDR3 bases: TGTGCCAGCAGTCGAACCGGGACTAGCGGGAGGCGCTACAATGAGCAGTTCTTC. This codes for CASSRTGTSGRRYNEQFF.

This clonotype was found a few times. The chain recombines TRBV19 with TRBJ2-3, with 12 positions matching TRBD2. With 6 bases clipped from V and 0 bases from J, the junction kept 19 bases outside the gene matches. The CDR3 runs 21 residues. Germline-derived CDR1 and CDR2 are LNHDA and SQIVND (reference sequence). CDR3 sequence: CASRTTRTSGELRTSTDTQYF. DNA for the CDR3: TGTGCCAGTAGAACCACCCGGACTAGCGGGGAGCTAAGAACTAGCACAGATACGCAGTATTTT.

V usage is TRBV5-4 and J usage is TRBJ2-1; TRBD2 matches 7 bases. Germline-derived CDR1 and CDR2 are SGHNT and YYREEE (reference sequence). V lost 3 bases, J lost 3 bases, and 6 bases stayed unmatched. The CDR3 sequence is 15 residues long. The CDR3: CASSSGLVFYNEQFF. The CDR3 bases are TGTGCCAGCAGCTCCGGACTAGTGTTCTACAATGAGCAGTTCTTC.

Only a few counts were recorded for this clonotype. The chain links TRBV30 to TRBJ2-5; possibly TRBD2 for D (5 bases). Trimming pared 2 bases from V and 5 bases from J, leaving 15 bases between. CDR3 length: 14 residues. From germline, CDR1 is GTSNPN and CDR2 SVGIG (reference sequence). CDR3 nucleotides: TGTGCCTGGAGTACCTTCGAGTGGGAGGAGACCCAGTACTTC. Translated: CAWSTFEWEETQYF.

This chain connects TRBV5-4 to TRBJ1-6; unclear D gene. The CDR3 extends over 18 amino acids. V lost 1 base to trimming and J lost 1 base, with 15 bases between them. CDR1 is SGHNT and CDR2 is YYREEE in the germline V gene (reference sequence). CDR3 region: CASSLKRRRGSYNSPLHF. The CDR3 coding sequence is TGTGCCAGCAGCTTGAAACGCCGAAGAGGGTCCTATAATTCACCCCTCCACTTT.

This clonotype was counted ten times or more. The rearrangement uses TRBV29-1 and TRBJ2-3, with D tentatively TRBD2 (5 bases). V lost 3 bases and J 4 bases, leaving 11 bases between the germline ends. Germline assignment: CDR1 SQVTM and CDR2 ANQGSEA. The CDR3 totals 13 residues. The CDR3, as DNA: TGCAGCGTTGACGAGGGAAACCCAGATACGCAGTATTTT. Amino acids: CSVDEGNPDTQYF.

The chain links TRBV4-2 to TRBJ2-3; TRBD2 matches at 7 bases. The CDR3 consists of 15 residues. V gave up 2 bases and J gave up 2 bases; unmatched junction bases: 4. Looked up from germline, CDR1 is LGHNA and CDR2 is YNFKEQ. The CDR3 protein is CASSQLREFTDTQYF. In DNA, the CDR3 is TGTGCCAGCAGCCAATTGCGGGAGTTCACAGATACGCAGTATTTT.

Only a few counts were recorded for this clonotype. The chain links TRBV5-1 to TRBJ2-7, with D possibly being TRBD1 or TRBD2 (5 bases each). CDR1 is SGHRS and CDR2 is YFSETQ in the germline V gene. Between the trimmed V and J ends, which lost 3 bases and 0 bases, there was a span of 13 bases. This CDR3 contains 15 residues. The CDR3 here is CASSYRDASSYEQYF. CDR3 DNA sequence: TGCGCCAGCAGCTACCGGGACGCGAGCTCCTACGAGCAGTACTTC.

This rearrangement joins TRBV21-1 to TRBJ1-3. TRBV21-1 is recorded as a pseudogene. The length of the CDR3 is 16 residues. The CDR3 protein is CASSNSTLTSGNTIYF. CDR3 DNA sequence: TGTGCCAGCAGCAACAGCACCCTTACCTCAGGAAACACCATATATTTT.

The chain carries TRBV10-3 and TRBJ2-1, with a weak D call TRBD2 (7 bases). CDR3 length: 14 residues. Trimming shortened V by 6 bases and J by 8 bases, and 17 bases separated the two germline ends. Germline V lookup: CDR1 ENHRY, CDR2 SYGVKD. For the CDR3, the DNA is TGTGCCATCAGACCCGCAGCGGGACACGATGAGCAGTTCTTC. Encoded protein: CAIRPAAGHDEQFF.

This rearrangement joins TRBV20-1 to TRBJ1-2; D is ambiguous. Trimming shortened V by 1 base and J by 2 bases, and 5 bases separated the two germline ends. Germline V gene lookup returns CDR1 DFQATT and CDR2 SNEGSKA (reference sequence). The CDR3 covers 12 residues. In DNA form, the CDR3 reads TGCAGTGCTAGAGTCGGGAACTATGGCTACACCTTC. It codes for CSARVGNYGYTF.

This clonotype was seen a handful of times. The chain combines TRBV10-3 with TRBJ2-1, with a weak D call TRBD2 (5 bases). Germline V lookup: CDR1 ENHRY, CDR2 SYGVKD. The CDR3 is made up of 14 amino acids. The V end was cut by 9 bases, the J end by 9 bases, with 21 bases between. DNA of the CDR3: TGTGCCATAGGACTGGGCGGCCCTCTGGGTGAGCAGTTCTTC. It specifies CAIGLGGPLGEQFF.

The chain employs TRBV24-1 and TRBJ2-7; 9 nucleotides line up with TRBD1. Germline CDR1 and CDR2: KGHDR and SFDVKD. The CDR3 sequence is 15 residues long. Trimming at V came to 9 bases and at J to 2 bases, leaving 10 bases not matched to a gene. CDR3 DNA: TGTGCCACCGCAGAAACAAGACAGGGGGCCTACGAGCAGTACTTC. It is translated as CATAETRQGAYEQYF.

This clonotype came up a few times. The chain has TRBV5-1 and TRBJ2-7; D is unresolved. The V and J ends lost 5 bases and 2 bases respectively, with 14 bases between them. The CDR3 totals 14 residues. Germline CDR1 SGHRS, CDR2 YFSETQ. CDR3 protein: CASSPVADTYEQYF. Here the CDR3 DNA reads TGCGCCAGCAGTCCCGTAGCAGATACCTACGAGCAGTACTTC.

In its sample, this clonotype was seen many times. The CDR3 nucleotides are TGTGCCAGCAGGCTGAATGCGGATACGCAGTATTTT. As protein: CASRLNADTQYF. V is TRBV2 and J is TRBJ2-3; D is unclear. This CDR3 is built from 12 residues. V was clipped by 6 bases and J by 6 bases, with 10 bases between them. Germline-derived CDR1 and CDR2 are SNHLY and FYNNEI.

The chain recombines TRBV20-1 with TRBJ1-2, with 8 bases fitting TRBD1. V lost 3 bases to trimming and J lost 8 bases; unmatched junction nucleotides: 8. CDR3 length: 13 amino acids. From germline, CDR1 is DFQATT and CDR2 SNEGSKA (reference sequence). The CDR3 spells CSASQGASSGYTF. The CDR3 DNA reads TGCAGTGCTAGTCAGGGGGCCTCCTCCGGCTACACCTTC.

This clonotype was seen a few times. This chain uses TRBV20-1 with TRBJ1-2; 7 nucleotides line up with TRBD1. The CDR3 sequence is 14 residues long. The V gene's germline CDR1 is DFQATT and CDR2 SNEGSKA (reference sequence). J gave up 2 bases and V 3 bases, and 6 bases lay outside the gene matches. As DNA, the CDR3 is TGCAGTGCTAGCGCCGACAGGGAAAACTATGGCTACACCTTC. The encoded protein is CSASADRENYGYTF.